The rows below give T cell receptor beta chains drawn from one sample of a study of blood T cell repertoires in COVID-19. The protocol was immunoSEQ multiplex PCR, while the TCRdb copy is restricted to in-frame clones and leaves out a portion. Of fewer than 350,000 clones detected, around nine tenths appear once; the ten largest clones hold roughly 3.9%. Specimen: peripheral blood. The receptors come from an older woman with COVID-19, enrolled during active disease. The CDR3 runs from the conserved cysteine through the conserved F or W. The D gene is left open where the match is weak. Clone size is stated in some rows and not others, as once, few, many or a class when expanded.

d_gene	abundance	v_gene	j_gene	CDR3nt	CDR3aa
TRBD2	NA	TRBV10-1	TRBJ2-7	TGCGCCAGCAGCCAGGGACTAGCGGGGGACTCCGAGCAGTACTTC	CASSQGLAGDSEQYF
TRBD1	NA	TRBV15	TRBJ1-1	TGTGCCACCAGCAGGGAACCCATCAGGGGGCGAACTGAAGCTTTCTTT	CATSREPIRGRTEAFF
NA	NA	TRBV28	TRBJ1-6	TGTGCCAGCAGTTGGACAGCACTTTCACCCCTCCACTTT	CASSWTALSPLHF
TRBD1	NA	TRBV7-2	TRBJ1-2	TGTGCCAGCAGCTACGACAGGGGGAACGGTGGCTACACCTTC	CASSYDRGNGGYTF
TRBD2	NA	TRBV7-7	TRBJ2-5	TGTGCCAGCAGCTTAGTCAGAGTAGCGGGGTTAGAGACCCAGTACTTC	CASSLVRVAGLETQYF
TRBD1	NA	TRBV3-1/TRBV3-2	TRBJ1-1	TGTGCCAGCAGTCGTCAGGGGGCGAGGGGGAACACTGAAGCTTTCTTT	CASSRQGARGNTEAFF
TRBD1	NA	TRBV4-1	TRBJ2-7	TGCGCCAGCAGCCAAGTGGGGACAGGAGTCTACGAGCAGTACTTC	CASSQVGTGVYEQYF
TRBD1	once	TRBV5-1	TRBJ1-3	TGCGCCAGCAGCTTGAGGCGCCCTCAGGGGGCTTTCCCATTCTCTGGAAACACCATATATTTT	CASSLRRPQGAFPFSGNTIYF
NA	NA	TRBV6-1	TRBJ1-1	TGTGCCAGCAGTGAAGTTCTCCTGGGGGGGACTGAAGCTTTCTTT	CASSEVLLGGTEAFF
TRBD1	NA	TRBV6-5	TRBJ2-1	TGTGCCAGCAGGGGACAGTCGAGCTCCTACAATGAGCAGTTCTTC	CASRGQSSSYNEQFF
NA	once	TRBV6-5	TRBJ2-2	TGTGCCAGCAGTCCCCCCGGGGCGAACACCGGGGAGCTGTTTTTT	CASSPPGANTGELFF
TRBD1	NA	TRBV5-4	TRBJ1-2	TGTGCCAGCAGCTTGGGGGGGACAGGGTTGGTCTATGGCTACACCTTC	CASSLGGTGLVYGYTF
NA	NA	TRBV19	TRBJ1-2	TGTGCCAGTAGAGAGTCAGGGTTAGCCTATGGCTACACCTTC	CASRESGLAYGYTF
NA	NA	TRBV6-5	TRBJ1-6	TGTGCCAGCAGTTACGTTATCGGGAGACGGAATTCACCCCTCCACTTT	CASSYVIGRRNSPLHF
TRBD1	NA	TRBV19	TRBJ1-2	TGTGCCAGTAGTCTTACGGGACAGGGGTACGGCTACACCTTC	CASSLTGQGYGYTF
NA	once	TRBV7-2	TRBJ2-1	TGTGCCAGCACTAGGGAGAGCTCCTACAATGAGCAGTTCTTC	CASTRESSYNEQFF
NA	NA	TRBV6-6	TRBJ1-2	TGTGCCAGCAGTCCCGTCGGGGACTATGGCTACACCTTC	CASSPVGDYGYTF
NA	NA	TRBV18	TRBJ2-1	TGTGCCAGCTCACGAGAGTCTTCGTACAATGAGCAGTTCTTC	CASSRESSYNEQFF
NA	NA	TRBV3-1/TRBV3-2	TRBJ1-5	TGTGCCAGCAGCCCCGGTGGGGGGGGGAATCAGCCCCAGCATTTT	CASSPGGGGNQPQHF
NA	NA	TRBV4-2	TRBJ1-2	TGTGCCAGCAGCCAAGACAGTCTCAGTTACACCTTC	CASSQDSLSYTF
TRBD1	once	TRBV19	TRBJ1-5	TGTGCCAGTAGTATTGGCAGGGGGAATCAGCCCCAGCATTTT	CASSIGRGNQPQHF
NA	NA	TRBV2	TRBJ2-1	TGTGGGGCTAGCAGGTACAATGAGCAGTTCTTC	CGASRYNEQFF
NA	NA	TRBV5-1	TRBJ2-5	TGCGCCAGCAGCTTGGAACCCGGGACTGCTAGGGAGACCCAGTACTTC	CASSLEPGTARETQYF
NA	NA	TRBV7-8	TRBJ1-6	TGTGCCAGCAGCCCCCGTGCGAGAGTTAGCTCCTATAATTCACCCCTCCACTTT	CASSPRARVSSYNSPLHF
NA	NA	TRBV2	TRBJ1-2	TGTGCCAGCAGTCGACAGGCTTCTGGCTACACCTTC	CASSRQASGYTF
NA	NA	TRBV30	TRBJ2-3	TGTGCCTGGAGGCGACAGCATTCCGCAGATACGCAGTATTTT	CAWRRQHSADTQYF
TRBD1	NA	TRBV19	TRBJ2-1	TGTGCCGGGGGACAGATTTATGGTGAGCAGTTCTTC	CAGGQIYGEQFF
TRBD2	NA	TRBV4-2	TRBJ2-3	TGTGCCAGCAGCCAGCTGGGACTAGCGGGAGACACAGATACGCAGTATTTT	CASSQLGLAGDTDTQYF
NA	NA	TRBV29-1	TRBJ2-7	TGCAGCGTGACCTGGGGCAGGACCCCGACGGACGAGCAGTACTTC	CSVTWGRTPTDEQYF
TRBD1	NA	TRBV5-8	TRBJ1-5	TGTGCCAGCAGCCCCGACAGGGATTATCAGCCCCAGCATTTT	CASSPDRDYQPQHF
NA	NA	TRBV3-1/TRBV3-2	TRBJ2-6	TGTGCCAGCAGCCAAGGCGTCATCGGGGCCAACGTCCTGACTTTC	CASSQGVIGANVLTF
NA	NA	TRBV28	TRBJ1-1	TGTGCCAGCAGTTCGGCGACAGGGAACACTGAAGCTTTCTTT	CASSSATGNTEAFF
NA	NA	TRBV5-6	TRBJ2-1	TGTGCCAGCAGAACAGTGGAAGCTCTTACTGAGCAGTTCTTC	CASRTVEALTEQFF
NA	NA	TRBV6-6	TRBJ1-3	TGTGCCAGCAGTTCCGCGGGGGGTGGAAACACCATATATTTT	CASSSAGGGNTIYF
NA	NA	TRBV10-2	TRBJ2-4	TGCGCCAGCAGTGATGGGGCAGGAGAAAACATTCAGTACTTC	CASSDGAGENIQYF
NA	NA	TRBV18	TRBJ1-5	TGTGCCAGCTCACCCGGGACTATGGATAATCAGCCCCAGCATTTT	CASSPGTMDNQPQHF
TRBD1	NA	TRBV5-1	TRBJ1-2	TGCGCCAGCAGCAAAGGGACAGGGGAGAGGTATGGCTACACCTTC	CASSKGTGERYGYTF
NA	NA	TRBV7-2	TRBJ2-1	TGTGCCAGCAGCAAAAATAGCGGAAATCCATTCAATGAGCAGTTCTTC	CASSKNSGNPFNEQFF
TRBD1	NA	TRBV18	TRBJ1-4	TGTGCCAGCTCACCATTTTCCGGGACAGGCAGTGAAAAACTGTTTTTT	CASSPFSGTGSEKLFF
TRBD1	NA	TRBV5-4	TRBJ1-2	TGTGCCAGCAGCTTGGACAACCCTTCAGGACAGGTCAAATCCTATGGCTACACCTTC	CASSLDNPSGQVKSYGYTF
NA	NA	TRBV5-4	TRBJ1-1	TGTGCCAGCAGCCCGTCTAACAGGAACGGGAACACTGAAGCTTTCTTT	CASSPSNRNGNTEAFF
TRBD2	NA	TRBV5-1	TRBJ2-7	TGCGCCAGCAGCTCGCGGGGGGACGAGCAGTACTTC	CASSSRGDEQYF
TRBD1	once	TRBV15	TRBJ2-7	TGTGCCACCAGCAGAGCCGGACAGGGGGGCGAGCAGTACTTC	CATSRAGQGGEQYF